A selection of T cell receptor beta chains follows, all from one sample in a study of OX40 agonist ivuxolimab in advanced cancers. Method: immunoSEQ multiplex PCR; TCRdb's copy keeps in-frame clones and lacks some. The data contain about 79,000 clones, around 90% of them seen just once; the ten biggest clones take up 0.33%. This specimen was CD4+ or CD8+ T cells sorted from blood, taken in a trial of the OX40 agonist ivuxolimab. These receptors were obtained from an adult with an advanced solid tumor such as melanoma, head and neck, liver or kidney cancer. Both conserved end residues are part of each CDR3. A D gene is named only where the DNA matches it firmly.

d_call: -; v_call: TRBV5-4; cdr3_aa: CASSLQGGYGYTF
d_call: -; v_call: TRBV4-2; cdr3_aa: CASSQGEGRNEKLFF
d_call: TRBD1; v_call: TRBV29-1; cdr3_aa: CSVAQTGHIREQFF
d_call: -; v_call: TRBV28; cdr3_aa: CASTRSGGADLGYTF
d_call: TRBD1; v_call: TRBV4-1; cdr3_aa: CASSQRFGTGNNSPLHF
d_call: -; v_call: TRBV18; cdr3_aa: CASSPGDGQETQYF
d_call: -; v_call: TRBV7-8; cdr3_aa: CASSLDRGGGTEAFF
d_call: TRBD2; v_call: TRBV7-2; cdr3_aa: CASSFSLAGNEQYF
d_call: -; v_call: TRBV29-1; cdr3_aa: CSVLPWVGEQYF
d_call: TRBD1; v_call: TRBV5-1; cdr3_aa: CASSVRDSSYNEQFF
d_call: -; v_call: TRBV6-5; cdr3_aa: CASRKTALQETQYF
d_call: -; v_call: TRBV7-2; cdr3_aa: CASSLGLIEGYAQYF
d_call: -; v_call: TRBV19; cdr3_aa: CASNPRGGHHGYTF
d_call: TRBD2; v_call: TRBV7-8; cdr3_aa: CASSPVGTRVHEQFF
d_call: -; v_call: TRBV4-1; cdr3_aa: CASSRRPMTDTQYF
d_call: -; v_call: TRBV11-1; cdr3_aa: CASSLMSNEQFF
d_call: -; v_call: TRBV30; cdr3_aa: CAWSVQLTYTEAFF
d_call: -; v_call: TRBV30; cdr3_aa: CAWRRAGANVLTF
d_call: -; v_call: TRBV2; cdr3_aa: CASRQGGTDTQYF
d_call: -; v_call: TRBV27; cdr3_aa: CASSLFPQQGTADTQYF
d_call: -; v_call: TRBV27; cdr3_aa: CASSLPSAQLYSNQPQHF
d_call: TRBD1; v_call: TRBV15; cdr3_aa: CATSRDQTGQETQYF
d_call: TRBD1; v_call: TRBV5-1; cdr3_aa: CASSLATGGANTEAFF
d_call: TRBD1; v_call: TRBV4-1; cdr3_aa: CASSPTGLGNTIYF
d_call: -; v_call: TRBV28; cdr3_aa: CASSLEGTNQPQHF